Given below is one T cell receptor (beta chain) in context. This entry is derived from a study of T cell repertoires in cytomegalovirus infection. V was pared by 0 bases and J by 7 bases, with 10 bases between. The CDR3 loop spans 13 amino acids. Germline V gene data show CDR1 as LGHNA and CDR2 as YSLEER. TCRdb itself ran the reads through MiXCR, one entry per CDR3 protein. The sample shows hundreds of thousands of distinct CDR3 sequences, 15% to 20% of them seen only once. The sample consisted of PBMCs. This TCR was recovered from a human donor in good health (CMV status not recorded). Some clones in this sample may be carry-over from other donors' samples. The chain couples TRBV4-3 to TRBJ2-7; TRBD1 is a possible D gene (5 bases). CDR3 region: CASSQDLKGEQYF. The CDR3 DNA follows: TGCGCCAGCAGCCAAGACCTAAAGGGGGAGCAGTACTTC.